These 23 T cell receptor beta chains originate from one sample sequenced in a study of STAT3 mutations in large granular lymphocyte leukemia. General observations from the study: At least one immunodominant TCR beta clonotype appeared in every T-cell large granular lymphocyte leukemia patient.

Method: immunoSEQ multiplex PCR; TCRdb's copy keeps in-frame clones and lacks some. The sample has about 4,300 clones; about 60% are singletons. Which antigens these TCRs recognize remains unknown. Sequencing input: PBMCs. These receptors were taken from a human donor with T large granular lymphocyte leukemia. Some clones in this sample may be carry-over from other donors' samples.

The chain employs TRBV6-6 and TRBJ2-7; D is ambiguous. Germline V gene lookup returns CDR1 MNHNY and CDR2 SVGAGI (reference sequence). The CDR3 extends over 10 amino acids. The V and J ends lost 5 bases and 3 bases respectively, with 2 bases between them. The CDR3 sequence is CASSNYEQYF. CDR3 coding DNA: TGTGCCAGCAGTAACTACGAGCAGTACTTC.

This clone has only one observation. The CDR3 region has the DNA TGTGCCAGCAGTTGGACAGGGGGGAGCACAGATACGCAGTATTTT. It translates to CASSWTGGSTDTQYF. The V and J genes are TRBV28 and TRBJ2-3, with TRBD1 identical over 10 bases. V shed 4 bases, J shed 0 bases, and the junction held 1 base outside the gene matches. Germline V gene data show CDR1 as MDHEN and CDR2 as SYDVKM. This CDR3 has 15 residues.

The CDR3 DNA reads TGTGCCAGCAGCGCCTCCGGGACAGGGAACAATGAGCAGTTCTTC. This gives the protein CASSASGTGNNEQFF. V is TRBV9 and J is TRBJ2-1; 9 bases agree with TRBD1. This CDR3 region has 15 residues. V shed 3 bases, J shed 5 bases, and the junction held 6 bases outside the gene matches. Germline V CDR1 and CDR2: SGDLS, YYNGEE.

This clone was observed once. The gene calls are TRBV7-2 and TRBJ2-1; TRBD2 matches at 16 bases. The CDR3 is made up of 17 amino acids. Per the germline V gene, CDR1 is SGHTA and CDR2 is FQGNSA. V shed 0 bases, J shed 10 bases, and the junction held 6 bases outside the gene matches. Here the CDR3 DNA reads TGTGCCAGCAGCTTAGCTCCGCCGGGACTAGCGGGGGGGGAGCAGTTCTTC. Translating gives CASSLAPPGLAGGEQFF.

V usage is TRBV9 and J usage is TRBJ1-6; D ambiguous. The germline V gene encodes CDR1 SGDLS and CDR2 YYNGEE. This CDR3 contains 16 residues. V was pared by 0 bases and J by 0 bases, with 7 bases between. The CDR3 protein is CASSVEAHSYNSPLHF. In nucleotides, the CDR3 is TGTGCCAGCAGCGTAGAGGCCCACTCCTATAATTCACCCCTCCACTTT.

This clone is deemed medium-sized. The chain couples TRBV5-3 to TRBJ1-1, with D perhaps TRBD1 (5 bases). TRBV5-3 is an open reading frame whose function is uncertain. The CDR3 length is 14 residues. The V and J ends lost 5 bases and 2 bases respectively, with 13 bases between them. CDR3: CARSSVGTNTEAFF. The CDR3 DNA sequence: TGTGCCAGAAGTTCCGTCGGGACCAACACTGAAGCTTTCTTT.

The rearrangement links TRBV7-9 to TRBJ2-7; the D is unclear. The CDR3 covers 13 residues. Germline V gene sequence: CDR1 SEHNR, CDR2 FQNEAQ (reference sequence). The V gene lost 5 bases and the J gene lost 0 bases, with 8 bases spanning the gap. DNA for the CDR3: TGTGCCAGCAGCCAAGACGGCTCCTACGAGCAGTACTTC. Amino acid sequence: CASSQDGSYEQYF.

The chain recombines TRBV6-6 with TRBJ2-6; no clear D. V lost 6 bases, J lost 0 bases, and 6 bases lay in between. The germline CDR1 and CDR2 sequences are MNHNY and SVGAGI (reference sequence). The CDR3 sequence is 14 residues long. For the CDR3, the DNA is TGTGCCAGCAGCAGTTTCTCTGGGGCCAACGTCCTGACTTTC. Amino acids: CASSSFSGANVLTF.

The chain links TRBV7-9 to TRBJ2-3, with a tentative D call TRBD2 (7 bases). The CDR3 length is 16 residues. The germline CDR1 and CDR2 sequences are SEHNR and FQNEAQ (reference sequence). V was shortened by 5 bases and J by 2 bases, with 17 bases between the two germline ends. CDR3 coding DNA: TGTGCCAGCAGCCCTAGGGGGGGACCTGACACAGATACGCAGTATTTT. Translated: CASSPRGGPDTDTQYF. Together with reference TRBV7-9 and TRBJ2-3, the CDR3 gives the full variable domain: DTGVSQNPRHKITKRGQNVTFRCDPISEHNRLYWYRQTLGQGPEFLTYFQNEAQLEKSRLLSDRFSAERPKGSFSTLEIQRTEQGDSAMYLCASSPRGGPDTDTQYFGPGTRLTVL.

The chain recombines TRBV5-1 with TRBJ2-3, with TRBD1 matching 9 bases. Germline trimming cut 7 bases from V and 0 bases from J; bases unmatched to any gene: 6. The germline gives CDR1 SGHRS, CDR2 YFSETQ. There are 15 residues in the CDR3. The CDR3 here is CASSTGTGSTDTQYF. Written as DNA, the CDR3 is TGCGCCAGCTCTACCGGGACAGGGAGCACAGATACGCAGTATTTT.

The chain carries TRBV29-1 and TRBJ1-3, with D unclear. CDR1 SQVTM and CDR2 ANQGSEA come from the germline V gene. The length of the CDR3 is 13 residues. The V gene lost 6 bases and the J gene lost 0 bases, with 9 bases spanning the gap. This CDR3 is CSVSTVSGNTIYF. CDR3 DNA: TGCAGCGTCTCGACGGTCTCTGGAAACACCATATATTTT.

A few counts support this clone. This chain uses TRBV25-1 with TRBJ2-5, with 7 nucleotides matching TRBD2. This CDR3 spans 13 amino acids. Looked up from germline, CDR1 is MGHDK and CDR2 is SYGVNS. V lost 4 bases and J lost 4; bases outside the gene matches: 3. The CDR3 DNA sequence: TGTGCCAGCAGTGGATTAGCGGGAGAGACCCAGTACTTC. It is translated as CASSGLAGETQYF.

In its sample, this clone was seen a few times. This rearrangement joins TRBV30 to TRBJ1-5; D not certain. CDR3 length: 16 residues. In germline, CDR1 is GTSNPN, CDR2 SVGIG (reference sequence). The V end was cut by 3 bases, the J end by 6 bases, with 21 bases between. The chain's CDR3 is CAWSPSRVRAGQPQHF. The DNA of the CDR3 is TGTGCCTGGAGCCCCTCCCGGGTCCGGGCGGGTCAGCCCCAGCATTTT.

V gene TRBV30 combines with J gene TRBJ1-5; no clear D gene. This CDR3 comprises 13 residues. Trimming stripped 2 bases from V and 6 bases from J, with 11 bases between. Germline CDR1 and CDR2: GTSNPN and SVGIG (reference sequence). CDR3: CAWSKGKGQPQHF. CDR3 in DNA: TGTGCCTGGAGTAAAGGGAAGGGTCAGCCCCAGCATTTT.

The rearrangement links TRBV9 to TRBJ2-3; D uncertain. V gave up 4 bases and J gave up 1 base, with 10 bases separating them. CDR3 size: 14 residues. CDR1 is SGDLS and CDR2 is YYNGEE in the germline V gene. The CDR3 DNA reads TGTGCCAGCAGCTTCAGTGTGGGCACAGATACGCAGTATTTT. Translated, it gives CASSFSVGTDTQYF. The full variable domain, completed using reference TRBV9 and TRBJ2-3, is DSGVTQTPKHLITATGQRVTLRCSPRSGDLSVYWYQQSLDQGLQFLIQYYNGEERAKGNILERFSAQQFPDLHSELNLSSLELGDSALYFCASSFSVGTDTQYFGPGTRLTVL.

The V and J genes are TRBV30 and TRBJ2-7; D gene ambiguous. The V gene lost 0 bases and the J gene lost 5 bases, with 11 bases spanning the gap. This CDR3 has 13 amino acids. CDR1 GTSNPN and CDR2 SVGIG come from the germline V gene (reference sequence). In DNA form, the CDR3 reads TGTGCCTGGAGTGTACCCCCGACCAACGAGCAGTACTTC. As protein: CAWSVPPTNEQYF.

V gene TRBV9 combines with J gene TRBJ2-3, with 10 nucleotides matching TRBD2. This CDR3 region has 15 residues. V shed 4 bases and J 4 bases; nucleotides not matched to a gene: 6. The V gene's germline CDR1 is SGDLS and CDR2 YYNGEE. This chain's CDR3 is CASSLRTSGADTQYF. CDR3 in DNA: TGTGCCAGCAGCCTTAGGACTAGCGGAGCAGATACGCAGTATTTT.

The V call is TRBV30, the J call TRBJ2-7; 8 bases match TRBD2. Germline V lookup: CDR1 GTSNPN, CDR2 SVGIG (reference sequence). The CDR3 sequence is 14 residues long. V lost 5 bases to trimming and J lost 1 base; unmatched junction nucleotides: 7. The CDR3 spells CAWDTSGRSYEQYF. For the CDR3, the DNA is TGTGCCTGGGATACTAGCGGCCGTTCCTACGAGCAGTACTTC.

J is TRBJ2-1 and V is TRBV30; tentatively, D is TRBD1 or TRBD2 (5 bases each). Germline V CDR1 and CDR2: GTSNPN, SVGIG (reference sequence). Trimming pared 5 bases from V and 5 bases from J, leaving 10 bases between. There are 12 residues in the CDR3. The CDR3 here is CAWEGLHNEQFF. The CDR3 bases are TGTGCCTGGGAGGGGCTACACAATGAGCAGTTCTTC.

The chain joins TRBV6-4 to TRBJ2-3, with TRBD2 matching 9 bases. This CDR3 spans 15 amino acids. V was pared by 2 bases and J by 5 bases, with 5 bases of the junction left unmatched. Germline lookup yields CDR1 MRHNA and CDR2 SNTAGT. As DNA, the CDR3 is TGTGCCAGCAGTGACGGCGGGGGGGCCGGAGATACGCAGTATTTT. As protein: CASSDGGGAGDTQYF.

DNA of the CDR3: TGTGCCAGCAGTGTAAGCAACTACAGGGAAGCTGAAGCTTTCTTT. This sequence encodes CASSVSNYREAEAFF. The chain recombines TRBV27 with TRBJ1-1; D is perhaps TRBD1 (6 bases). The V and J ends lost 5 bases and 6 bases respectively, with 19 bases between them. The germline gives CDR1 MNHEY, CDR2 SMNVEV (reference sequence). The CDR3 runs to 15 residues.

This clone has only one observation. The chain couples TRBV29-1 to TRBJ2-7; TRBD1 agrees at 7 bases. With 1 base clipped from V and 6 bases from J, the junction kept 3 bases outside the gene matches. This CDR3 spans 12 amino acids. CDR1 SQVTM and CDR2 ANQGSEA come from the germline V gene. CDR3 sequence reads: CSVEAPGGEQYF. CDR3 nucleotide sequence: TGCAGCGTTGAAGCCCCAGGGGGCGAGCAGTACTTC.

This clone was detected a few times. This sample includes further DNA sequences coding for the same CDR3. The chain is built from TRBV5-4 and TRBJ2-7; D unclear. In germline, CDR1 is SGHNT, CDR2 YYREEE (reference sequence). Trimming shortened V by 0 bases and J by 2 bases, and 3 bases separated the two germline ends. The CDR3 spans 12 residues. As DNA, the CDR3 is TGTGCCAGCAGCTTGGGGACCTACGAGCAGTACTTC. This gives the protein CASSLGTYEQYF.